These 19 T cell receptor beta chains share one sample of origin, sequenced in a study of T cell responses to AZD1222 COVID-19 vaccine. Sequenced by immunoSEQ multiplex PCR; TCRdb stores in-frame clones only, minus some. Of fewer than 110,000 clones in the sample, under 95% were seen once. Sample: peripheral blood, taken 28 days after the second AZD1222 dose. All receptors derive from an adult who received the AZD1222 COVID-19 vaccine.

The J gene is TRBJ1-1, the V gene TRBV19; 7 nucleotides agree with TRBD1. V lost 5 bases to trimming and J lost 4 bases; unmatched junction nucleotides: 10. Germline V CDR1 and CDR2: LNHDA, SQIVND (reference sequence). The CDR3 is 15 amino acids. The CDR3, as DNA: TGTGCCAGTAGTTTGCGACAGGGTGCGGGCACTGAAGCTTTCTTT. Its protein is CASSLRQGAGTEAFF.

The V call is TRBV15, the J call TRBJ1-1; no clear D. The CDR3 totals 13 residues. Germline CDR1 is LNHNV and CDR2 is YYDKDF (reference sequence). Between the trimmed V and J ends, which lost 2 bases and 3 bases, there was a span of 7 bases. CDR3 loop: CATSRKGDTEAFF. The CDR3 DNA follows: TGTGCCACCAGCAGAAAAGGTGACACTGAAGCTTTCTTT. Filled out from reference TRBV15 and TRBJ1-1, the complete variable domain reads DAMVIQNPRYQVTQFGKPVTLSCSQTLNHNVMYWYQQKSSQAPKLLFHYYDKDFNNEADTPDNFQSRRPNTSFCFLDIRSPGLGDTAMYLCATSRKGDTEAFFGQGTRLTVV.

CDR3: CASSRYPALGGPGETQYF. The CDR3, as DNA: TGTGCCAGCAGCCGTTATCCCGCTCTAGGAGGGCCGGGAGAGACCCAGTACTTC. The J gene is TRBJ2-5, the V gene TRBV27; D is possibly TRBD2 (6 bases). This CDR3 has 18 residues. The germline V gene has CDR1 MNHEY and CDR2 SMNVEV (reference sequence). Trimming shortened V by 6 bases and J by 4 bases, and 27 bases separated the two germline ends.

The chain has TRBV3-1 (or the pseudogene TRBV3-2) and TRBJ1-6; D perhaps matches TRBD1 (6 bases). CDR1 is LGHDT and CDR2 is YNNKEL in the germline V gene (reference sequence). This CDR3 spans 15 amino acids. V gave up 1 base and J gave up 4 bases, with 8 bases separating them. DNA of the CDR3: TGTGCCAGCAGCCAAGGGGACATTTATAATTCACCCCTCCACTTT. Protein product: CASSQGDIYNSPLHF.

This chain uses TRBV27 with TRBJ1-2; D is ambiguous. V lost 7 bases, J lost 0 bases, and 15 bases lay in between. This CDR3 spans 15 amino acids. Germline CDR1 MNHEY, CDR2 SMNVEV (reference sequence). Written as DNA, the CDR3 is TGTGCCAGCAAGCTTTATCCCATTTCTAACTATGGCTACACCTTC. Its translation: CASKLYPISNYGYTF.

The CDR3 loop reads CASRGGRSLYGYTF. As DNA, the CDR3 is TGTGCCAGCAGGGGGGGCAGATCTCTCTATGGCTACACCTTC. V and J are TRBV7-2 and TRBJ1-2; a weak D match, TRBD1 (6 bases). Trimming removed 6 bases from V and 4 bases from J, with 15 bases in between. CDR1 and CDR2 (germline): SGHTA, FQGNSA. The CDR3 contains 14 residues.

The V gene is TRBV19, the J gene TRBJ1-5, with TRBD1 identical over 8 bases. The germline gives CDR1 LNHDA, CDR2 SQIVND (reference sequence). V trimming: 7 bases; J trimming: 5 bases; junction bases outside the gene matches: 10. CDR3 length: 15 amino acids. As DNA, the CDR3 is TGTGCCAGTACTGCCGACAGGGGATTCTATCAGCCCCAGCATTTT. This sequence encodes CASTADRGFYQPQHF.

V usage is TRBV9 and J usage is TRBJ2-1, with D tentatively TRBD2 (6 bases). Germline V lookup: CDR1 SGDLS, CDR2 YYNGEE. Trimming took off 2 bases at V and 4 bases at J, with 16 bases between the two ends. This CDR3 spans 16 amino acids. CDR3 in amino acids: CASSVSWDFLYNEQFF. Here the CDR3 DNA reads TGTGCCAGCAGCGTGTCTTGGGACTTCTTGTACAATGAGCAGTTCTTC.

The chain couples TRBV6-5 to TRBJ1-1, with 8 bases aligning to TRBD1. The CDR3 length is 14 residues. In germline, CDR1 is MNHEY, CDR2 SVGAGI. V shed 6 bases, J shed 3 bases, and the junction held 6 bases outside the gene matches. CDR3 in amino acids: CASRQGARDTEAFF. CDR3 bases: TGTGCCAGCAGGCAGGGGGCGCGGGACACTGAAGCTTTCTTT.

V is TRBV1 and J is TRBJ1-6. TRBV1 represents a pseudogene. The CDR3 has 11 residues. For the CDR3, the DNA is TGCACCAGCAGCCAAAGGCAGGGACGTCGCTTT. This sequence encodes CTSSQRQGRRF.

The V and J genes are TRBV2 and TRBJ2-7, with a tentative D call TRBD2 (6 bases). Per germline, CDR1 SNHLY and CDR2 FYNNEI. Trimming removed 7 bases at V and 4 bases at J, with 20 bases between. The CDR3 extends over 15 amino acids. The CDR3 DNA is TGTGCCAGCACCCGAATGCAGTATGCGGGGTACGAGCAGTACTTC. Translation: CASTRMQYAGYEQYF.

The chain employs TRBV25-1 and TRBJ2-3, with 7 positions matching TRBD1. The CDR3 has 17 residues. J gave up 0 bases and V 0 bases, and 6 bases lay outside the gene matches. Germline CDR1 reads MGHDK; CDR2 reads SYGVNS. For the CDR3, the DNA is TGTGCCAGCAGTGAATATTTAGGGGGCCCCAGCACAGATACGCAGTATTTT. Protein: CASSEYLGGPSTDTQYF.

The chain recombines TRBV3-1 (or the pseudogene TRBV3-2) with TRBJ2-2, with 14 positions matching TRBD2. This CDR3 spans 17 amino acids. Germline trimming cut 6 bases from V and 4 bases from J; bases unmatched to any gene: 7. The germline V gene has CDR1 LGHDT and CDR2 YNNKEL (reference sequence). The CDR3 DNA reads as TGTGCCAGCAGTCCCGGACTAGCGGGGGGTGGCACCGGGGAGCTGTTTTTT. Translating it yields CASSPGLAGGGTGELFF.

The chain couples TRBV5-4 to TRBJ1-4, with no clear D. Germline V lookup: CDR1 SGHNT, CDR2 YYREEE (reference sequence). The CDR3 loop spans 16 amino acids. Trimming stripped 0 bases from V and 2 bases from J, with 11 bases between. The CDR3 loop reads CASSLGLSSTNEKLFF. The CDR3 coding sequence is TGTGCCAGCAGCTTGGGACTATCTTCCACTAATGAAAAACTGTTTTTT. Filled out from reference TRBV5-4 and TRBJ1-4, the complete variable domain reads ETGVTQSPTHLIKTRGQQVTLRCSSQSGHNTVSWYQQALGQGPQFIFQYYREEENGRGNFPPRFSGLQFPNYSSELNVNALELDDSALYLCASSLGLSSTNEKLFFGSGTQLSVL.

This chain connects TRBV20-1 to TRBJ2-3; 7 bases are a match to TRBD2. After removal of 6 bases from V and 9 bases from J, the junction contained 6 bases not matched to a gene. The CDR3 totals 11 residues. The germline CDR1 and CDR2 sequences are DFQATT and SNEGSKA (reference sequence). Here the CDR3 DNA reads TGCAGTGCGTCCCTCGGGGGGACGCAGTATTTT. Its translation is CSASLGGTQYF.

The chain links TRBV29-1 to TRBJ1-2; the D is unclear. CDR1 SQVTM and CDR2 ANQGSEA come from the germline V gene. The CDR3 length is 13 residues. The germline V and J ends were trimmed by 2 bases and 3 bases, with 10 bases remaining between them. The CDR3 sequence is CSVEMGRDYGYTF. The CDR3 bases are TGCAGCGTTGAAATGGGGAGGGACTATGGCTACACCTTC.

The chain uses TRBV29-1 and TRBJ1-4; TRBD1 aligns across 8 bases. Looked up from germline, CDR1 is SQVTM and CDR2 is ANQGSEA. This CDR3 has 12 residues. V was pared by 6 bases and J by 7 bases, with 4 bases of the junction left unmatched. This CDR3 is CSVRTGSEKLFF. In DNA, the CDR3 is TGCAGCGTCCGGACAGGGAGTGAAAAACTGTTTTTT.

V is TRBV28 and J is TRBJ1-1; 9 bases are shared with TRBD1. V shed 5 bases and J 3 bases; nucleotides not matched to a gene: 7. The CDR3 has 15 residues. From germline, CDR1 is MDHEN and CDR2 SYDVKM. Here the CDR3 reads CASSLTGGRYTEAFF. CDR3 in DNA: TGTGCCAGCAGTCTTACAGGGGGCAGGTACACTGAAGCTTTCTTT.

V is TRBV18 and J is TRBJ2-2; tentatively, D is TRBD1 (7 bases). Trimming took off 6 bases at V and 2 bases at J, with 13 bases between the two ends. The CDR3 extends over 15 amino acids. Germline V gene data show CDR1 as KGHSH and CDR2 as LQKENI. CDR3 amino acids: CASSAGQINTGELFF. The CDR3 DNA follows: TGTGCCAGCTCGGCGGGACAGATCAACACCGGGGAGCTGTTTTTT.